The next 13 T cell receptor beta chains were all read from a single sample in a study of OX40 agonist ivuxolimab in advanced cancers. TCRdb's table, derived via immunoSEQ multiplex PCR, lists solely in-frame clones and lacks some. The table shows about 79,000 clones, with over 75% occurring only once. Specimen: CD4+ or CD8+ T cells sorted from blood, collected in a trial of the OX40 agonist ivuxolimab. The receptors were gathered from an adult with an advanced solid tumor such as melanoma, head and neck, liver or kidney cancer.

The chain uses TRBV6-5 and TRBJ2-5, with D perhaps TRBD1 (5 bases). The CDR3 is 15 amino acids. Germline CDR1 reads MNHEY; CDR2 reads SVGAGI. Trimming cost V 0 bases and J 1 base, with 9 bases left between them. In DNA, the CDR3 is TGTGCCAGCAGTTACTCAAGACAGCTCCAAGAGACCCAGTACTTC. Translating it yields CASSYSRQLQETQYF.

The J gene is TRBJ2-7, the V gene TRBV27; TRBD2 aligns across 7 bases. The CDR3 has 14 amino acids. V lost 10 bases to trimming and J lost 1 base; unmatched junction nucleotides: 10. Per the germline V gene, CDR1 is MNHEY and CDR2 is SMNVEV (reference sequence). The DNA for the CDR3 is TGTGCCAAACAGTCCGGGGGGACTTCCTACGAGCAGTACTTC. Its protein is CAKQSGGTSYEQYF.

CDR3 protein: CASSPPWEPTDTQYF. CDR3 nucleotide sequence: TGTGCCAGCTCACCACCGTGGGAGCCCACAGATACGCAGTATTTT. This chain connects TRBV18 to TRBJ2-3; D is perhaps TRBD2 (5 bases). Germline assignment: CDR1 KGHSH and CDR2 LQKENI. V was pared by 0 bases and J by 2 bases, with 9 bases between. The CDR3 contains 15 residues.

There are a few counts of this clone. The chain joins TRBV7-6 to TRBJ2-1; weak D call: TRBD2 (6 bases). The CDR3 consists of 16 residues. Germline values: CDR1 SGHVS, CDR2 FNYEAQ. The V gene lost 5 bases and the J gene lost 0 bases, with 14 bases spanning the gap. In nucleotides, the CDR3 is TGTGCCAGCAGCAGGGGACTCCCAGCCTCCTACAATGAGCAGTTCTTC. As protein: CASSRGLPASYNEQFF.

The rearrangement uses TRBV11-2 and TRBJ1-3; D unresolved. There are 18 residues in the CDR3. V dropped 5 bases and J dropped 1 base, with 21 bases sitting between them. Per the germline V gene, CDR1 is SGHAT and CDR2 is FQNNGV. The CDR3 DNA reads TGTGCCAGCAGCCTCCGGGCCCTTATCCTCGATTCTGGAAACACCATATATTTT. This encodes CASSLRALILDSGNTIYF.

V gene TRBV7-9 combines with J gene TRBJ2-7, with TRBD1 as a possible D gene (6 bases). V was shortened by 1 base and J by 2 bases, with 12 bases between the two germline ends. CDR3 length: 15 residues. From germline, CDR1 is SEHNR and CDR2 FQNEAQ (reference sequence). The CDR3 region has the DNA TGTGCCAGCAGCTTAGATGGGACAAGTACCTACGAGCAGTACTTC. Translation gives CASSLDGTSTYEQYF.

This chain joins TRBV19 and TRBJ1-1, with a weak D call TRBD1 (5 bases). Germline V gene lookup returns CDR1 LNHDA and CDR2 SQIVND (reference sequence). Trimming cost V 2 bases and J 4 bases, with 11 bases left between them. The CDR3 totals 14 residues. This chain's CDR3 is CASSISRASTEAFF. The CDR3 DNA is TGTGCCAGTAGTATATCCAGGGCTAGCACTGAAGCTTTCTTT.

The V gene is TRBV9, the J gene TRBJ2-1; TRBD2 matches at 12 bases. This CDR3 spans 14 amino acids. V dropped 5 bases and J dropped 9; count of bases not matched to a gene: 6. Germline V gene sequence: CDR1 SGDLS, CDR2 YYNGEE. CDR3 region: CASSPGLAGTEQFF. The CDR3, as DNA: TGTGCCAGCAGTCCGGGACTAGCGGGTACTGAGCAGTTCTTC.

This clone was recorded once. This chain connects TRBV2 to TRBJ2-2; 11 positions match TRBD2. The CDR3 contains 15 residues. Germline V CDR1 and CDR2: SNHLY, FYNNEI. V gave up 6 bases and J gave up 3 bases; unmatched junction bases: 3. The CDR3 region is CASRSGLADTGELFF. CDR3 bases: TGTGCCAGCAGATCGGGACTAGCGGACACCGGGGAGCTGTTTTTT.

The J gene is TRBJ1-3, the V gene TRBV30; perhaps TRBD1 as D (6 bases). V was shortened by 1 base and J by 4 bases, with 8 bases between the two germline ends. Germline assignment: CDR1 GTSNPN and CDR2 SVGIG (reference sequence). There are 13 residues in the CDR3. Here the CDR3 reads CAWSGGPGNTIYF. CDR3 DNA sequence: TGTGCCTGGAGTGGGGGGCCCGGAAACACCATATATTTT.

This clone has a handful of counts. The chain combines TRBV19 with TRBJ1-5; possibly TRBD1 for D (6 bases). V dropped 1 base and J dropped 7 bases, with 14 bases sitting between them. Germline V CDR1 and CDR2: LNHDA, SQIVND (reference sequence). There are 15 residues in the CDR3. The DNA of the CDR3 is TGTGCCAGTAGTATAGGGCGTGGGGGCGAGCAGCCCCAGCATTTT. It is translated as CASSIGRGGEQPQHF.

The chain recombines TRBV30 with TRBJ2-7; D ambiguous. Germline V gene lookup returns CDR1 GTSNPN and CDR2 SVGIG (reference sequence). The CDR3 loop spans 11 amino acids. The V and J ends lost 1 base and 7 bases respectively, with 8 bases between them. CDR3 bases: TGTGCCTGGAGTGCACTGGGGGAGCAGTACTTC. It specifies CAWSALGEQYF.

The CDR3 reads CAATSPTYNEQFF. The CDR3 coding sequence is TGTGCCGCCACTAGTCCCACCTACAATGAGCAGTTCTTC. This chain connects TRBV10-3 to TRBJ2-1; tentatively, D is TRBD2 (5 bases). The CDR3 covers 13 residues. Trimming stripped 11 bases from V and 2 bases from J, with 13 bases between. Germline loops: CDR1 ENHRY, CDR2 SYGVKD.